The 11 T cell receptor beta chains in this list originate from one sample, sequenced in a study of cytomegalovirus exposure and HLA in healthy donors. 13 Jbeta primers and 60 Vbeta primers were used for the PCR. Produced via immunoSEQ multiplex PCR; TCRdb's table is partial and in-frame only. Of some 180,000 clones detected, approximately 80% appear once; the ten largest clones hold 2.9%. Material for sequencing was PBMCs. The receptors stem from a female donor in good health and CMV-seronegative.

The chain couples TRBV11-3 to TRBJ2-7; 12 nucleotides line up with TRBD1. The CDR3 has 16 residues. J lost 3 bases, V lost 5 bases, and 8 bases had no gene match. Germline loops: CDR1 SGHNT, CDR2 YENEEA. As DNA, the CDR3 is TGTGCCAGCAGCAGGGACAGGGGGCCTCGTAACTACGAGCAGTACTTC. This codes for CASSRDRGPRNYEQYF.

This clone was seen a single time. V is TRBV15 and J is TRBJ2-7; the D gene is possibly TRBD2 (5 bases). The CDR3 is 16 amino acids. From germline, CDR1 is LNHNV and CDR2 YYDKDF (reference sequence). V lost 0 bases to trimming and J lost 3 bases, with 15 bases between them. The CDR3 region has the DNA TGTGCCACCAGCAGAGATGCGGGTGACATAAACTACGAGCAGTACTTC. Its translation: CATSRDAGDINYEQYF.

The genes are TRBV27 and TRBJ2-5; D may be TRBD1 (6 bases). The tail of the sequence fits TRBJ2-7 better, so the J call may be wrong. Germline CDR1 is MNHEY and CDR2 is SMNVEV (reference sequence). The CDR3 runs to 14 residues. The CDR3 DNA is TGTGCCAGCAGTCAGCAGACAGGATCCTACGAGCAGTACTTC. Protein: CASSQQTGSYEQYF.

The genes are TRBV9 and TRBJ2-2; the D gene is possibly TRBD1 (5 bases). The germline CDR1 and CDR2 sequences are SGDLS and YYNGEE. This CDR3 has 15 amino acids. V lost 4 bases and J lost 4, with 14 bases in between. CDR3 loop: CASSPDMVGTGELFF. In nucleotides, the CDR3 is TGTGCCAGCAGCCCGGACATGGTAGGCACCGGGGAGCTGTTTTTT.

The rearrangement joins TRBV30 to TRBJ1-1, with 11 bases that match TRBD1. Germline CDR1 reads GTSNPN; CDR2 reads SVGIG (reference sequence). This CDR3 region has 14 residues. Unmatched junction bases numbered 11, after V lost 4 bases and J lost 10 bases. DNA of the CDR3: TGTGCCTGGAAATGGTGGACAGGGGGCGAGGGAGCTTTCTTT. Translated, it gives CAWKWWTGGEGAFF.

The chain combines TRBV29-1 with TRBJ2-7; the match to TRBD2 covers 8 bases. CDR1 is SQVTM and CDR2 is ANQGSEA in the germline V gene. The V and J ends lost 4 bases and 7 bases, in that order; junction bases with no gene match: 6. There are 12 residues in the CDR3. The CDR3 loop reads CSVATGGGEQYF. Here the CDR3 DNA reads TGCAGCGTTGCGACGGGAGGGGGTGAGCAGTACTTC.

CDR3 sequence reads: CASSYGREAQYF. CDR3 coding DNA: TGTGCCAGCAGTTACGGGCGGGAGGCCCAGTACTTC. The chain uses TRBV6-5 and TRBJ2-5; TRBD2 matches at 8 bases. After removal of 2 bases from V and 9 bases from J, the junction contained 2 bases not matched to a gene. The CDR3 runs to 12 residues. Germline lookup yields CDR1 MNHEY and CDR2 SVGAGI.

The genes are TRBV28 and TRBJ2-3; no clear D. CDR3 size: 14 residues. Germline V gives CDR1 MDHEN, CDR2 SYDVKM. V was clipped by 2 bases and J by 6 bases, with 12 bases between them. The CDR3, as DNA: TGTGCCAGCAGTTTAACCGGTACCCGGGATACGCAGTATTTT. Its protein is CASSLTGTRDTQYF.

This clone was detected a few times. The chain combines TRBV7-3 with TRBJ2-7, with D possibly TRBD2 on 5 matching bases. The CDR3 sequence is 13 residues long. V shed 3 bases and J shed 0 bases, with 6 bases lying between them. Germline-derived CDR1 and CDR2 are SGHTA and FQGTGA. The chain's CDR3 is CASSFGVSYEQYF. The CDR3, as DNA: TGTGCCAGCAGCTTCGGGGTCTCCTACGAGCAGTACTTC.

V usage is TRBV27 and J usage is TRBJ2-1, with D possibly TRBD1 on 5 matching bases. Germline V CDR1 and CDR2: MNHEY, SMNVEV (reference sequence). The ends were cut back, 4 bases at V and 10 bases at J, with 8 bases in the middle. CDR3 length equals 11 residues. The CDR3 here is CASSYNREQFF. The CDR3 DNA reads as TGTGCCAGCAGTTACAACAGGGAGCAGTTCTTC.

The V gene is TRBV6-1, the J gene TRBJ2-1; no firm D call. Germline lookup yields CDR1 MNHNS and CDR2 SASEGT. V was pared by 2 bases and J by 3 bases, with 11 bases between. The CDR3 is made up of 15 amino acids. CDR3 in amino acids: CASSEILSNYNEQFF. For the CDR3, the DNA is TGTGCCAGCAGTGAAATTTTGAGCAACTACAATGAGCAGTTCTTC.